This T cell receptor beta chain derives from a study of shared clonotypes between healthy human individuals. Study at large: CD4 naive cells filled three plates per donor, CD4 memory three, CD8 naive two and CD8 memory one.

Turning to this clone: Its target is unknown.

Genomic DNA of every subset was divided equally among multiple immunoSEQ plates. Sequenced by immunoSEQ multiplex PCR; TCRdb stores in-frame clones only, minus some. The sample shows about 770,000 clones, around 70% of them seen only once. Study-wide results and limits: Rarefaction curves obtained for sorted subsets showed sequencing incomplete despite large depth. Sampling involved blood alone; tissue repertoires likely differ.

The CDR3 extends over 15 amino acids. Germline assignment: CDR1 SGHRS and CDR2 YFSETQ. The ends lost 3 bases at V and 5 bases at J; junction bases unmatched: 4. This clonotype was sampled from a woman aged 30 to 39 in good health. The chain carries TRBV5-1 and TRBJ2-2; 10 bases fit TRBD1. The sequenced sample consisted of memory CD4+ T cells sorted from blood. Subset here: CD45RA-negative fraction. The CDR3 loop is CASSWGQGRTGELFF. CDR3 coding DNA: TGCGCCAGCAGCTGGGGACAGGGGAGAACCGGGGAGCTGTTTTTT.